Given below is one TCR beta chain in context. It lacks a known antigen. No quality values exist for individual bases; no much larger clone is one base distant. The entry originates in a study of cytomegalovirus exposure and HLA in healthy donors (dated 2017 in TCRdb). General notes on the study: An earlier analysis of about 560 of the donors reported roughly 300 Gb of sequence data and 117 million unique TCR beta sequences obtained from some 200 million T cells. Every discovery cohort repertoire had been produced on one sequencing platform. Among approximately 370 genotyped donors of the cohort, an average of around 220,000 unique TCR beta nucleotide sequences was sequenced per donor, of which approximately 19% were non-productive. An early release covering over 500 HLA-typed donors comprised about 300 gigabases of sequencing data and roughly 86 million unique TCR sequences. Along with the roughly 670-subject first cohort, a separate validation cohort of over a hundred different subjects was used. Genome-wide SNP genotypes for about three fifths of the roughly 670 donors were used in a later genetic analysis, which treated that subset as a discovery cohort. Several DR-DQ haplotypes were handled as single units for association and clustering because linkage in the cohort was strong. High-throughput TCR immunosequencing, statistical association of individual TCRs with disease status, and machine learning were combined to predict cytomegalovirus infection status. Donor age, sex, ethnicity and CMV serostatus were compiled alongside the repertoire data. HLA typing covered class I and class II loci at four-digit resolution. In an earlier analysis of roughly 580 of the donors, high-throughput TCR beta sequencing was used to judge whether each TCR beta V gene segment behaved as functional or pseudogenic. A later analysis re-examined previously published TCR beta repertoires from just over 650 donors and added high-resolution HLA genotyping to investigate patterns of TCR occurrence. The genetic ancestry cluster associated with self-reported Caucasian donors included around four fifths of the 398 genotyped donors. Rather than using new phenotypic data, the later analysis identified candidate immune exposures from TCR beta sequences and from how often those sequences occurred across donors. The T cell repertoires of around 730 subjects were profiled by immunosequencing and related to cytomegalovirus serostatus. The study aimed to test whether cataloging public T cell receptors could reveal signatures of past pathogen exposure. Typing coverage varied by locus: roughly 629-640 donors for A, B, C, DRB1 and DQB1; under 550 for DQA1; more than 600 for DPA1; approximately 490 for DPB1. What the study reported, not specific to this receptor: A later analysis reported that several top co-occurrence clusters appeared linked to parvovirus B19, influenza, CMV and Epstein-Barr virus. For the cohort, immune exposure information was limited to CMV serostatus. The authors suggested that the approach could potentially be extended to other disease states and immunological phenotypes. When HLA alleles, especially DR and DQ, strongly co-occurred, attributing TCR associations to individual alleles was difficult. In both the original and validation cohorts, the classifier was reported to diagnose cytomegalovirus status with high specificity and sensitivity. A few of the identified cytomegalovirus-associated TCR beta chains were confirmed in vitro to be specific for cytomegalovirus antigens. An earlier analysis of some 560 of the donors showed that most TCR beta V segments appeared in productive rearrangements either about 90% or about 30% of the time, which broadly matched IMGT annotations. A later analysis found that most CMV-associated TCR beta chains appeared HLA-restricted, with HLA associations seemingly driven largely by CMV exposure. The 87-base-pair reads could not distinguish some IMGT-functional V segments, including TRBV6-2 and TRBV6-3, so those segments were excluded. At a false discovery rate of 0.05, a later analysis linked some 18,000 TCR beta sequences to specific HLA alleles. HLA typing was unavailable for some donors at each locus, so association tests used only the typed subset. A further reported finding was that TCR beta sequences accurately predicted the HLA-A and HLA-B alleles for most subjects in the first cohort. In a later analysis, HLA-associated TCR beta chains showed more clonal expansion and lower generation probabilities than non-associated chains that were equally common. In the study, some 180 TCR beta chains were listed as associated with cytomegalovirus. A later genetic analysis reported fewer N-insertions in productive TCRs among donors in an Asian-associated ancestry cluster than the roughly 690-donor mean. The earlier analysis of 587 of the donors excluded about 16 rarely observed V segments, including chromosome 9 orphons, because counts were too low. A cluster of highly shared sequence variants was judged likely to be a technical artifact of the sequencing pipeline. In a later genetic analysis, a missense DCLRE1C variant was associated with V-gene and J-gene trimming of TCR beta chains, and the association was replicated in an independent cohort. Presence/absence analyses assumed roughly uniform sequencing depth across donors, an assumption that may not hold. Linkage disequilibrium might explain the correlated functional status among segregating V segments, but an unknown experimental factor could not be excluded. In this cohort, only TCR beta chains were sequenced, and detectable features were limited by the absence of alpha or paired-chain data. While some public TCRs were present in many individuals, most TCR sequences turned up only very rarely across donors. A later analysis found that TCR association rates varied across HLA loci, with DRB1 alleles showing the most associated TCRs and HLA-C alleles the fewest.

The germline V gene encodes CDR1 SGHTA and CDR2 FQGTGA. V is clipped by 3 bases and J by 4 bases, and the sequence between their germline boundaries is 12 bases long. Including the terminal cysteine and phenylalanine, the CDR3 comprises 15 residues. Of the read, only the CDR3 DNA is kept; its 45 bases are in frame from base 1. In total, around 600 healthy bone marrow donors made up the cohort. At the time of sampling, all cohort members were nominally healthy, though unrecorded immune exposures were likely present. The donor was CMV seropositive and was included in the group of 250 to 300 seropositive cohort members. A peripheral blood sample was collected from each donor, and TCR beta sequencing was performed on peripheral blood mononuclear cells. Genomic DNA extraction from the blood cell samples was performed with the Qiagen DNeasy Blood Extraction Kit. Receptor libraries were prepared by the immunoSEQ multiplex PCR assay. The multiplex PCR relied on a mix of 60 forward primers for TCR Vbeta segments and 13 reverse primers for TCR Jbeta segments. The CDR3 region of rearranged TCR beta genes was amplified from genomic DNA by a multiplex PCR assay. On the Illumina HiSeq System, the amplified TCR beta libraries were sequenced as 87-base-pair reads. The paper's data handling went like this. A later analysis tallied around 82 million unique TCR beta chains across the 600 to 700 repertoires, and around 9.9 million of those chains were shared by two or more donors. A nearest-neighbor algorithm error-corrected the raw reads and collapsed the reads into unique sequences, merging closely related sequences to remove PCR and sequencing errors. Alignment of CDR3 sequences to IMGT reference sequences was used to assign V, D and J gene segments. For a sequence to be retained, a match of at least six nucleotides to both a V gene segment and a J gene segment was required. A rearrangement counted as productive if the CDR3 had no stop codons and remained in frame with V and J, and every other rearrangement counted as non-productive. Following IMGT convention, CDR3 was defined as the stretch from the second conserved V-encoded cysteine to the conserved J-encoded phenylalanine. In an earlier analysis of roughly 610 of the donors, sequences lacking an unambiguous match to a single V gene segment were excluded. In an earlier analysis of approximately 610 of the donors, V segments were called functional above 56.7% productive rearrangements and were called segregating when the between-donor standard deviation exceeded 5%. A statistical classification framework was built for diagnosing cytomegalovirus status from the catalog of TCR beta chain sequences. V and J gene assignment, in a later analysis, came from comparing TCR nucleotide sequences with IMGT/GENE-DB human TR gene sequences. A later analysis assigned CDR3 sequences and most-parsimonious VDJ recombination scenarios with the TCRdist pipeline. In a later analysis, each TCR beta chain was defined by its CDR3 amino acid sequence together with its V-gene family, and reads lacking a unique V-gene family were excluded. A later analysis removed 450 to 600 highly shared, low-generation-probability nucleotide sequences to deal with suspected cross-contamination and a sequencing artifact. In a later analysis, a clonal expansion index was calculated for each public chain from normalized within-repertoire ranks of inferred template counts. In a later analysis, generation probabilities were computed using a VDJ recombination model fitted to out-of-frame rearrangements, and the results were checked against IGoR. Hypergeometric tests were used in a later analysis to score TCR-TCR, TCR-HLA and TCR-CMV co-occurrence, with a repertoire-size bias correction applied to the TCR pairs. A later analysis estimated false discovery rates by permuting HLA or CMV assignments 20 times. In a later analysis, co-occurring TCRs were grouped using DBSCAN, with TCRdist sequence similarity added in when clustering inside HLA-allele-positive subsets. Co-occurrence clustering excluded repertoires with fewer than 30,000 or more than 120,000 public chains, plus five with anomalous nucleotide sharing. TCRdb's version of the immuneACCESS table is confined to in-frame rearrangements and falls short of the full clone set. An unresolved V gene accounts for under half of the shortfall where checked; the remainder is of unknown origin. V, J and clone size derive from that table, while D and trimming were established from the DNA sequence. This sample lists 110,000 or so clones; around 77% were detected once. The ten largest clones capture 5% to 5.5% of the sample.

The receptor was derived from a woman aged 30 to 39 in good health and CMV-seropositive. Rearrangement joined TRBV7-3 to TRBJ2-2, with the D gene too uncertain to name. Sequences were obtained from PBMCs. The CDR3 loop reads CASSFRSGITGELFF. At the DNA level, the sequence is TGTGCCAGCAGCTTCAGGTCTGGAATCACCGGGGAGCTGTTTTTT.